These 9 T cell receptor beta chains share one sample of origin, sequenced in a study of blood T cell repertoires in COVID-19. Sequencing used immunoSEQ multiplex PCR; TCRdb keeps in-frame clones, though not all of them. The table shows 95,000 to 110,000 clones, with roughly 90% occurring only once. Sequencing input: peripheral blood. The receptors shown here come from a man between 35 and 55 years old with active or convalescent COVID-19.

The chain links TRBV27 to TRBJ1-2, with TRBD1 matching 8 bases. The ends lost 0 bases at V and 8 bases at J; junction bases unmatched: 5. Germline V lookup: CDR1 MNHEY, CDR2 SMNVEV (reference sequence). The CDR3 length is 14 residues. The CDR3 reads CASSLSVRGPGYTF. In DNA form, the CDR3 reads TGTGCCAGCAGTTTATCGGTCAGGGGGCCGGGCTACACCTTC.

CDR3 nucleotide sequence: TGTGCCAGCAGCCCCCGACCAGGCAGGGGGCGCGACGAGCAGTACTTC. Translating gives CASSPRPGRGRDEQYF. The V gene is TRBV7-8, the J gene TRBJ2-7; 8 bases fit TRBD1. CDR3 size: 16 residues. V gave up 5 bases and J gave up 5 bases; unmatched junction bases: 14. The germline CDR1 and CDR2 sequences are SGHVS and FQNEAQ.

CDR3 bases: TGTGCCATCAGTAACGGGAACACTGAAGCTTTCTTT. Protein: CAISNGNTEAFF. V is TRBV10-3 and J is TRBJ1-1; D gene uncertain. The germline gives CDR1 ENHRY, CDR2 SYGVKD. Trimming took 5 bases from V and 1 from J, leaving 5 bases between them. The CDR3 length is 12 residues.

The sample holds one count of this clone. The V gene is TRBV24-1, the J gene TRBJ2-5; 9 bases align to TRBD2. The J segment lost 4 bases and the V segment lost 4 bases, leaving 12 bases of the junction unmatched. The CDR3 sequence is 17 residues long. CDR1 and CDR2 (germline): KGHDR, SFDVKD. CDR3: CATSESSGVAGAETQYF. CDR3 in DNA: TGTGCCACCAGTGAATCCTCCGGAGTAGCGGGAGCAGAGACCCAGTACTTC.

This clone was detected only once. The chain links TRBV12-3 or TRBV12-4 to TRBJ1-2; tentative D call: TRBD1 (5 bases). CDR3 length equals 13 residues. V gave up 4 bases and J gave up 8 bases, with 14 bases separating them. CDR3 sequence: CASSSSGIGGYTF. The CDR3 coding sequence is TGTGCCAGCAGTTCTTCAGGGATAGGGGGCTACACCTTC.

The chain carries TRBV28 and TRBJ2-5; 8 positions match TRBD1. The CDR3 totals 14 residues. CDR1 is MDHEN and CDR2 is SYDVKM in the germline V gene. Trimming at V came to 2 bases and at J to 6 bases, leaving 5 bases not matched to a gene. The CDR3, as DNA: TGTGCCAGCAGTTTAATGACAGGGGAAAAGACCCAGTACTTC. Its translation: CASSLMTGEKTQYF.

The rearrangement joins TRBV4-3 to TRBJ1-1; D uncertain. The CDR3 contains 14 residues. The V and J ends lost 4 bases and 5 bases respectively, with 14 bases between them. Germline values: CDR1 LGHNA, CDR2 YSLEER. The chain's CDR3 is CASSREISGTEAFF. The CDR3 DNA reads as TGCGCCAGCAGCCGAGAGATATCGGGGACTGAAGCTTTCTTT.

V usage is TRBV29-1 and J usage is TRBJ2-3; no clear D gene. Germline CDR1 is SQVTM and CDR2 is ANQGSEA. Between the trimmed V and J ends, which lost 3 bases and 8 bases, there was a span of 12 bases. The CDR3 runs 12 residues. The CDR3 spells CSVEMPTRTQYF. CDR3 DNA sequence: TGCAGCGTTGAGATGCCGACTCGTACGCAGTATTTT.

The chain employs TRBV7-8 and TRBJ1-2; 8 positions agree with TRBD1. The CDR3 loop spans 16 amino acids. The germline V gene encodes CDR1 SGHVS and CDR2 FQNEAQ. V was pared by 8 bases and J by 4 bases, with 15 bases of the junction left unmatched. CDR3 amino acids: CASSPGKDRAAYGYTF. The CDR3 nucleotides are TGTGCCAGCTCCCCGGGCAAGGACAGGGCGGCCTATGGCTACACCTTC. The whole variable domain, remainder taken from reference TRBV7-8 and TRBJ1-2, is GAGVSQSPRYKVAKRGQDVALRCDPISGHVSLFWYQQALGQGPEFLTYFQNEAQLDKSGLPSDRFFAERPEGSVSTLKIQRTQQEDSAVYLCASSPGKDRAAYGYTFGSGTRLTVV.